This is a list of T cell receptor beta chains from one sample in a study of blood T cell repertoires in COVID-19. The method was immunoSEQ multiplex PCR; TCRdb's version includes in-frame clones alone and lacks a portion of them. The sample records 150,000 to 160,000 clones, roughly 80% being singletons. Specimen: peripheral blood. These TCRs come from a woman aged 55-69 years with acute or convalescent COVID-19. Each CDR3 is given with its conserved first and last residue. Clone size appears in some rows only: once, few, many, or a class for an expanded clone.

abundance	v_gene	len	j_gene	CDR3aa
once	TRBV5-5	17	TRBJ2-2	CASSLVAGTGSTGELFF
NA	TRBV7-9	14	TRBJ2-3	CASSKLRGENTQYF
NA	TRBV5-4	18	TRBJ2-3	CASSSVVGTSAGVDTQYF
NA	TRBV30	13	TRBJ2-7	CAWRGQASYEQYF
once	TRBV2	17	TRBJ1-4	CASSEALPGQPNEKLFF
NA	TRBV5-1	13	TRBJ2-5	CASSMTVQETQYF
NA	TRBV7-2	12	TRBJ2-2	CASSLYPGELFF
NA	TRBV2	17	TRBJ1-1	CASSGPGWPSMNTEAFF
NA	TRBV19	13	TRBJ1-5	CASTGGGGQPQHF
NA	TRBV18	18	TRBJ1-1	CASSPPGSRTMGNTEAFF
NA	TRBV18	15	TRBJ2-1	CASSLTSGGAGEQFF
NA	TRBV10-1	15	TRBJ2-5	CASSAGQGPQETQYF